This entry lists 18 T cell receptor beta chains sequenced from one sample in a study of T cell responses to AZD1222 COVID-19 vaccine. Assay used: immunoSEQ multiplex PCR; TCRdb lists only in-frame clones, some missing. The top ten hold around 1.3% of the sample, which has 150,000 to 200,000 clones, 85% to 95% seen once. Sequencing used peripheral blood, obtained on day 0 of AZD1222 vaccination. The receptors were gathered from an adult in good health.

The chain has TRBV5-1 and TRBJ2-2; D is undetermined. Germline loops: CDR1 SGHRS, CDR2 YFSETQ. The CDR3 consists of 17 residues. Trimming pared 0 bases from V and 1 base from J, leaving 13 bases between. The CDR3 is CASSLDLKLWNTGELFF. CDR3 nucleotides: TGCGCCAGCAGCTTGGATCTAAAACTCTGGAACACCGGGGAGCTGTTTTTT.

The J gene is TRBJ1-1, the V gene TRBV7-2; no clear D gene. Trimming pared 1 base from V and 3 bases from J, leaving 15 bases between. CDR1 is SGHTA, CDR2 FQGNSA, per germline. This CDR3 has 16 amino acids. CDR3 DNA sequence: TGTGCCAGCAGCTTAGAAGTAGGGCAGTGGCACACTGAAGCTTTCTTT. As protein: CASSLEVGQWHTEAFF. Drawing the rest from reference TRBV7-2 and TRBJ1-1, the complete variable domain is GAGVSQSPSNKVTEKGKDVELRCDPISGHTALYWYRQSLGQGLEFLIYFQGNSAPDKSGLPSDRFSAERTGGSVSTLTIQRTQQEDSAVYLCASSLEVGQWHTEAFFGQGTRLTVV.

The chain recombines TRBV30 with TRBJ1-2; D possibly corresponds to TRBD1 (5 bases). The CDR3 has 15 residues. The V gene's germline CDR1 is GTSNPN and CDR2 SVGIG (reference sequence). Trimming removed 3 bases from V and 4 bases from J, with 18 bases in between. This CDR3 is CAWRTEGTSVYGYTF. In DNA form, the CDR3 reads TGTGCCTGGAGGACCGAAGGGACGTCTGTCTATGGCTACACCTTC.

The V gene is TRBV3-1 (or the pseudogene TRBV3-2), the J gene TRBJ2-7; 7 bases line up with TRBD1. Germline CDR1 and CDR2: LGHDT and YNNKEL (reference sequence). This CDR3 contains 14 residues. V gave up 3 bases and J gave up 2 bases; unmatched junction bases: 4. CDR3 coding DNA: TGTGCCAGCAGCCACGCAGGGGGTCCCTACGAGCAGTACTTC. It yields the protein CASSHAGGPYEQYF.

The V call is TRBV5-4, the J call TRBJ1-1; D is uncertain. CDR1 is SGHNT, CDR2 YYREEE, per germline (reference sequence). This CDR3 is 13 amino acids long. Deletions cut 4 bases from V and 2 bases from J, with 9 bases between. Written as DNA, the CDR3 is TGTGCCAGCAGCCCAGAACTTAACACTGAAGCTTTCTTT. Residues: CASSPELNTEAFF. Full variable domain (outside the CDR3, taken from reference TRBV5-4 and TRBJ1-1): ETGVTQSPTHLIKTRGQQVTLRCSSQSGHNTVSWYQQALGQGPQFIFQYYREEENGRGNFPPRFSGLQFPNYSSELNVNALELDDSALYLCASSPELNTEAFFGQGTRLTVV.

The rearrangement uses TRBV27 and TRBJ1-6; a weak D match, TRBD1 (5 bases). The germline gives CDR1 MNHEY, CDR2 SMNVEV (reference sequence). The CDR3 has 17 residues. The V end lost 6 bases, the J end lost 7 bases, and 22 bases lay between the germline ends. The CDR3 is CASRPGPGRLDNSPLHF. DNA of the CDR3: TGTGCCAGCAGGCCTGGCCCGGGACGGTTGGACAATTCACCCCTCCACTTT.

V is TRBV5-3 and J is TRBJ1-6; 7 nucleotides match TRBD1. TRBV5-3 is an ORF, and what it does is uncertain. The CDR3 covers 18 residues. V lost 4 bases to trimming and J lost 10 bases; unmatched junction nucleotides: 20. CDR3 nucleotide sequence: TGTGCCAGAAGCACCCAGCCCCCGGGACAGCGGATGTCATCACCCCTCCACTTT. This gives the protein CARSTQPPGQRMSSPLHF.

The chain combines TRBV28 with TRBJ2-6, with a weak D call TRBD1 (6 bases). CDR1 is MDHEN, CDR2 SYDVKM, per germline. V lost 4 bases, J lost 2 bases, and 9 bases lay in between. The CDR3 has 15 amino acids. The CDR3 bases are TGTGCCAGCAGTTCAACAGGGACTGGGGCCAACGTCCTGACTTTC. Encoded protein: CASSSTGTGANVLTF.

CDR3 DNA sequence: TGTGCCAGCAGCTTAGCGGCCAGCACCGACACTGAAGCTTTCTTT. Translation gives CASSLAASTDTEAFF. The chain is built from TRBV7-9 and TRBJ1-1; D gene ambiguous. The germline V gene encodes CDR1 SEHNR and CDR2 FQNEAQ (reference sequence). This CDR3 has 15 residues. The V gene lost 0 bases and the J gene lost 3 bases, with 11 bases spanning the gap.

CDR3 protein: CASSLGGHNYGYTF. In DNA form, the CDR3 reads TGTGCCAGCAGCTTAGGGGGCCATAACTATGGCTACACCTTC. The chain joins TRBV7-9 to TRBJ1-2, with a tentative D call TRBD1 (5 bases). Trimming stripped 1 base from V and 1 base from J, with 7 bases between. The CDR3 has 14 residues. Germline CDR1 SEHNR, CDR2 FQNEAQ (reference sequence).

For the CDR3, the DNA is TGTGCCACCAGCGGTAGCGGGGGGGGAACAGTCAATGAGCAGTTCTTC. It codes for CATSGSGGGTVNEQFF. V usage is TRBV15 and J usage is TRBJ2-1; TRBD2 agrees at 11 bases. Trimming at V came to 5 bases and at J to 6 bases, leaving 9 bases not matched to a gene. The CDR3 sequence is 16 residues long. Germline V lookup: CDR1 LNHNV, CDR2 YYDKDF (reference sequence).

The CDR3 here is CASSLVLAGTGDTEAFF. CDR3 DNA sequence: TGTGCCAGCAGCTTAGTTCTGGCCGGGACGGGAGACACTGAAGCTTTCTTT. This rearrangement joins TRBV7-2 to TRBJ1-1, with D possibly being TRBD1 (5 bases). Per the germline V gene, CDR1 is SGHTA and CDR2 is FQGNSA. V was shortened by 1 base and J by 3 bases, with 18 bases between the two germline ends. The CDR3 extends over 17 amino acids.

The chain recombines TRBV24-1 with TRBJ2-1, with 8 bases lining up with TRBD2. The CDR3 is 14 amino acids. CDR1 KGHDR and CDR2 SFDVKD come from the germline V gene. Trimming removed 5 bases from V and 6 bases from J; junction bases left unmatched: 5. DNA of the CDR3: TGTGCCACCAGTGTGGGGACTAGACCCAATGAGCAGTTCTTC. Amino acids: CATSVGTRPNEQFF.

This clone has a handful of counts. The sample holds other DNA sequences that translate to the same CDR3. The V and J genes are TRBV3-1 (or the pseudogene TRBV3-2) and TRBJ1-1; D gene unclear. CDR3 length: 13 residues. The germline V gene has CDR1 LGHDT and CDR2 YNNKEL (reference sequence). V lost 1 base and J 1 base, leaving 4 bases between the germline ends. The CDR3 DNA follows: TGTGCCAGCAGCCAAGGCGGGAACACTGAAGCTTTCTTT. As protein: CASSQGGNTEAFF.

The rearrangement joins TRBV20-1 to TRBJ2-1, with a tentative D call TRBD2 (6 bases). CDR1 is DFQATT and CDR2 is SNEGSKA in the germline V gene (reference sequence). The CDR3 sequence is 11 residues long. With 5 bases removed from V and 6 bases from J, the gap between germline ends came to 8 bases. In DNA, the CDR3 is TGCAGTGCTGGAGGGGCCAATGAGCAGTTCTTC. Its translation is CSAGGANEQFF.

This rearrangement joins TRBV7-2 to TRBJ2-5; D gene ambiguous. Germline V gene data show CDR1 as SGHTA and CDR2 as FQGNSA. The germline V and J ends were trimmed by 0 bases and 11 bases, with 13 bases remaining between them. The CDR3 sequence is 13 residues long. The CDR3, as DNA: TGTGCCAGCAGCTTAGCCGAATCCTGGGCGCAGTACTTC. It specifies CASSLAESWAQYF.

V usage is TRBV7-9 and J usage is TRBJ2-5, with D unresolved. The germline V gene has CDR1 SEHNR and CDR2 FQNEAQ (reference sequence). V was clipped by 10 bases and J by 3 bases, with 6 bases between them. This CDR3 has 10 amino acids. The CDR3 DNA reads as TGTGCCATCGCGGAAGAGACCCAGTACTTC. Translating gives CAIAEETQYF.

The CDR3 nucleotides read TGTGCCAGCAGCTTAGCCCCCCCCAGGGGGCCCTACGAGCAGTACTTC. Translated: CASSLAPPRGPYEQYF. The chain combines TRBV7-2 with TRBJ2-7, with 8 bases lining up with TRBD1. The trim removed 0 bases at V and 2 bases at J, leaving 6 bases unmatched. The CDR3 is made up of 16 amino acids. Germline V gene data show CDR1 as SGHTA and CDR2 as FQGNSA. The full variable domain, completed using reference TRBV7-2 and TRBJ2-7, is GAGVSQSPSNKVTEKGKDVELRCDPISGHTALYWYRQSLGQGLEFLIYFQGNSAPDKSGLPSDRFSAERTGGSVSTLTIQRTQQEDSAVYLCASSLAPPRGPYEQYFGPGTRLTVT.